The clone carrying this TCR beta chain turned up a few times. The antigen is unknown. This same CDR3 is encoded by further DNA sequences in the sample. The record originates from a study of cytomegalovirus exposure and HLA in healthy donors. Study-wide results and caveats: Most TCR sequences showed up rarely, but some public TCRs showed up in many donors. Clonal expansion, a later analysis showed, was greater in HLA-associated TCR beta chains than in equally common others.

V lost 1 base and J lost 5; bases outside the gene matches: 2. Germline CDR1 reads MNHEY; CDR2 reads SMNVEV (reference sequence). The CDR3 loop spans 15 amino acids. Researchers ran the PCR with 60 Vbeta and 13 Jbeta primers. Produced via immunoSEQ multiplex PCR; TCRdb's table is partial and in-frame only. The sample lists about 250,000 clones, 80% occurring once. The sample comprised PBMCs. The J gene is TRBJ2-3, the V gene TRBV27; 11 bases line up with TRBD2. This TCR derives from a girl aged 2 to 9 in good health and CMV-seronegative. CDR3 in amino acids: CASSLLGLAGDTQYF. CDR3 DNA sequence: TGTGCCAGCAGTTTATTAGGACTAGCGGGAGATACGCAGTATTTT.